The clone carrying this T cell receptor beta chain turned up a few times. Its target is not known. This sample is drawn from a study of T cell repertoires in cytomegalovirus infection. In the study overall: Newly reported HLA-C-restricted and thoroughly characterized HLA-B-restricted CMV epitopes were employed. Through public TCR beta signatures, both CMV infection and matching HLA type were indicated.

V lost 1 base and J lost 2, with 11 bases in between. Looked up from germline, CDR1 is LGHNT and CDR2 is FRNRAP. CDR3 length: 16 amino acids. TCRdb re-analysed the reads in MiXCR, keeping a single row per CDR3 protein. Altogether nearly 700,000 distinct CDR3 sequences are present, around 30% being singletons, with the ten largest covering around a sixth. The chain links TRBV12-5 to TRBJ2-2; a possible D gene is TRBD1 (6 bases). The material sequenced was cultured PBMCs, taken from culture after CMV antigen stimulation. The clonotype comes from a human donor in good health (CMV status not recorded). Some clones in this sample may be carry-over from other donors' samples. In nucleotides, the CDR3 is TGTGCTAGTGGTTTGGATCCGGGACACAACACCGGGGAGCTGTTTTTT. It yields the protein CASGLDPGHNTGELFF.